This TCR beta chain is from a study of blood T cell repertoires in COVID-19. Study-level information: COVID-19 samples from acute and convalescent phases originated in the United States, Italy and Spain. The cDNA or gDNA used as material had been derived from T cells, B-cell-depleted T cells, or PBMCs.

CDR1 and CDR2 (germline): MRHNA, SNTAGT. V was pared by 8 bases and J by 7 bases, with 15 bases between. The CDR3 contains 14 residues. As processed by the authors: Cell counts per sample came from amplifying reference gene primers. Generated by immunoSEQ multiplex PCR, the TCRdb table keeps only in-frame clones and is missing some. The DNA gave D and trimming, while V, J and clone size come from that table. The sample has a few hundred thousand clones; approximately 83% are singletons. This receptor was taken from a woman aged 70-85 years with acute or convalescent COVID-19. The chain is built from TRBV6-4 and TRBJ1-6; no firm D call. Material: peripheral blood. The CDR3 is CASRQVGGNSPLHF. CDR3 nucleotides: TGTGCCAGCCGACAAGTTGGTGGGAATTCACCCCTCCACTTT.